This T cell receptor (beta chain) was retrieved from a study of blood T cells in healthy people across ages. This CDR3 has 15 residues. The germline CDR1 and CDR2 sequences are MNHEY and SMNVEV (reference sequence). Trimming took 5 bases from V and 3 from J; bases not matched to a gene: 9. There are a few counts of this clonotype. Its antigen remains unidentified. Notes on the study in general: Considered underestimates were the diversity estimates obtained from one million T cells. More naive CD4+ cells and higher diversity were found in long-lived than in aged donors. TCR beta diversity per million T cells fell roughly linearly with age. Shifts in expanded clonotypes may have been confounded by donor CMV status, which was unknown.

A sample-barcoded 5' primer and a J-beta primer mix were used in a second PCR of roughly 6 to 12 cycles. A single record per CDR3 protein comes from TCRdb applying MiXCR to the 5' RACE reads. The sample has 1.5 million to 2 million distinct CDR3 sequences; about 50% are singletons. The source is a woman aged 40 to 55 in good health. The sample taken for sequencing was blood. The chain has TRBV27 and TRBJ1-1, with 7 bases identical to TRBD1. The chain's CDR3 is CASSPRDRVDTEAFF. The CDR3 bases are TGTGCCAGCAGTCCGCGCGACAGGGTCGACACTGAAGCTTTCTTT.